These T cell receptor beta chains were read from a single sample in a study of blood T cell repertoires in COVID-19. Measured with immunoSEQ multiplex PCR; TCRdb has only the in-frame clones, and not every one. Seen here are fewer than 60,000 clones, around 90% observed once, and the top ten hold around 20%. Input material: peripheral blood. The source of these receptors is a human donor in a cohort sampled during active COVID-19. The CDR3 runs from the conserved cysteine through the conserved F or W. The D gene is left open where the match is weak. Rows give clone size only sometimes, using once, few, many, or a class for an expanded clone.

TRBV18	TRBJ2-7	TRBD1	-	TGTGCCAGCTCACCCGGGACAGGAGAGTCCTACGAGCAGTACTTC	CASSPGTGESYEQYF
TRBV6-2/TRBV6-3	TRBJ2-1	TRBD2	few	TGTGCCAGCAGTTTTATGCGGGGGGCCTACAATGAGCAGTTCTTC	CASSFMRGAYNEQFF
TRBV11-3	TRBJ1-1	-	few	TGTGCCAGCAGCGACGGAGCTCGGACTGAAGCTTTCTTT	CASSDGARTEAFF
TRBV2	TRBJ2-7	TRBD1	-	TGTGCCAGCAGTCTCTCCGGGACAGGGGGCGTCGAGCAGTACTTC	CASSLSGTGGVEQYF
TRBV19	TRBJ1-4	TRBD1	-	TGTGCCAGTTTTGCGTCCTGGCAGACAGGGGGCAACGAAAAACTGTTTTTT	CASFASWQTGGNEKLFF
TRBV27	TRBJ2-3	-	-	TGTGCCAGCAGTTTTCAAAGCGACGCAGATACGCAGTATTTT	CASSFQSDADTQYF
TRBV6-6	TRBJ2-3	-	once	TGTGCCAGCAGCCAACCAGGGACAGATACGCAGTATTTT	CASSQPGTDTQYF
TRBV7-2	TRBJ2-7	-	-	TGTGCCAGCAGCTTACCGGGACTCCCCTCCTACGAGCAGTACTTC	CASSLPGLPSYEQYF
TRBV4-3	TRBJ1-2	-	-	TGCGCCAGCAGCCAAGATAGTAGGCAGGACTATGGCTACACCTTC	CASSQDSRQDYGYTF
TRBV27	TRBJ1-1	-	-	TGTGCCAGCAGCAGGGCGGGGTTGGACACTGAAGCTTTCTTT	CASSRAGLDTEAFF
TRBV19	TRBJ2-1	-	-	TGTGCCAGTGACCCCGGACAGTACAATGAGCAGTTCTTC	CASDPGQYNEQFF
TRBV10-2	TRBJ2-3	-	-	TGCGCCAGCAGTGCCTACCTTACTAGAGATACGCAGTATTTT	CASSAYLTRDTQYF
TRBV2	TRBJ1-3	-	once	TGTGCCAGCAGTGTCGCAGGTCCTGGAAACACCATATATTTT	CASSVAGPGNTIYF
TRBV4-1	TRBJ2-7	TRBD2	-	TGCGCCAGCAGCCAAGGGGCTGGGACTAGCCTCCCCGAGCAGTACTTC	CASSQGAGTSLPEQYF
TRBV7-6	TRBJ2-3	-	once	TGTGCCAGCAGCTTAGATGGCGGAGATACGCAGTATTTT	CASSLDGGDTQYF
TRBV10-1	TRBJ1-2	-	-	TGCGCCACCACGGGGTTAGCTAACTATGGCTACACCTTC	CATTGLANYGYTF
TRBV5-6	TRBJ2-3	-	-	TGTGCCAGCAGCTTGGCAGGGCGAGCGCAGTATTTT	CASSLAGRAQYF
TRBV7-9	TRBJ1-2	TRBD1	-	TGTGCCAGCAGCTTAGACAGGGGGTTTAACTATGGCTACACCTTC	CASSLDRGFNYGYTF
TRBV10-3	TRBJ2-3	TRBD2	-	TGTGCCATCAGTGCTAGCGGGGGGGCCTTTGGCACAGATACGCAGTATTTT	CAISASGGAFGTDTQYF
TRBV5-5	TRBJ1-2	-	-	TGTGCCAGCAGCTCGCAGACAGAAGTCATCTATGGCTACACCTTC	CASSSQTEVIYGYTF
TRBV30	TRBJ2-7	TRBD2	-	TGTGCCTGGAGTGAGACTAGCGCGGTCTACGAGCAGTACTTC	CAWSETSAVYEQYF
TRBV18	TRBJ2-5	-	-	TGTGCCAGCTCACCAATTTTCGGAGGGGAAGAGACCCAGTACTTC	CASSPIFGGEETQYF
TRBV30	TRBJ1-2	-	-	TGTGCCTGGGCGAACATCGGGACAAACCCCTATGGCTACACCTTC	CAWANIGTNPYGYTF
TRBV10-3	TRBJ2-2	TRBD2	-	TGTGCCATCAGTGAGTCCACTAGCGGGGGGCTTAACACCGGGGAGCTGTTTTTT	CAISESTSGGLNTGELFF
TRBV5-4	TRBJ1-2	-	-	TGTGCCAGCAGCCTCGAGAGAAACTATGGCTACACCTTC	CASSLERNYGYTF
TRBV2	TRBJ2-3	TRBD2	-	TGTGCCAGCAAGAGCGGGGGGGGAGATACGCAGTATTTT	CASKSGGGDTQYF
TRBV11-2	TRBJ2-3	TRBD2	-	TGTGCCAGCAGCTTGGGGGCAAGCGGGGGCTACACAGATACGCAGTATTTT	CASSLGASGGYTDTQYF
TRBV4-3	TRBJ2-3	TRBD2	-	TGCGCCAGCAGCCAAGGGCTTTCTAGCGGAAAGACCACAGATACGCAGTATTTT	CASSQGLSSGKTTDTQYF
TRBV5-1	TRBJ2-1	-	once	TGCGCCAGCAGCTTTGGGGCGGGGGCCCTATACAATGAGCAGTTCTTC	CASSFGAGALYNEQFF
TRBV6-5	TRBJ2-7	TRBD1	-	TGTGCCAGCAAGTACTTGGGACAGGGCAGCCACGAGCAGTACTTC	CASKYLGQGSHEQYF
TRBV10-3	TRBJ2-1	TRBD1	-	TGTGCCACCTACAGGGGGGAGGCCTACAATGAGCAGTTCTTC	CATYRGEAYNEQFF
TRBV18	TRBJ2-3	-	-	TGTGCCAGCTCAGGAGACGTTGCGAGCTTCACAGATACGCAGTATTTT	CASSGDVASFTDTQYF
TRBV7-2	TRBJ1-2	-	-	TGTGCCAGCAGCGGCCAAGTTGTTCAGTTGTCTTATGGCTACACCTTC	CASSGQVVQLSYGYTF
TRBV7-6	TRBJ2-1	TRBD2	-	TGTGCCAGCAGCTTTAACTTAGCGGGGGGGCGTGAGCAGTTCTTC	CASSFNLAGGREQFF
TRBV5-5	TRBJ1-2	TRBD1	-	TGTGCCAGCAGCTTGGTAACAGGGGGCGGGTATGGCTACACCTTC	CASSLVTGGGYGYTF
TRBV4-1	TRBJ2-7	TRBD2	-	TGCGCCAGCAGCTCCAGGACTAGCGGGGGCCGCTCCTACGAGCAGTACTTC	CASSSRTSGGRSYEQYF
TRBV9	TRBJ1-6	-	-	TGTGCCAGCAGCGACCACCGTCAGGGAAATTCACCCCTCCACTTT	CASSDHRQGNSPLHF
TRBV7-6	TRBJ2-3	TRBD2	-	TGTGCCAGCAGCTCAACTAGCGGGGGGAATACAGATACGCAGTATTTT	CASSSTSGGNTDTQYF
TRBV5-4	TRBJ2-3	-	-	TGTGCCAGCAGCCCCAGGGTCACTCATACGCAGTATTTT	CASSPRVTHTQYF
TRBV11-2	TRBJ1-2	-	-	TGTGCCAGCAGCTTAGGAGGGAACTATGGCTACACCTTC	CASSLGGNYGYTF
TRBV3-1/TRBV3-2	TRBJ2-7	TRBD1	-	TGTGCCAGCAGCCAAGGGGTATGGACAGGGGTCGAGCAGTACTTC	CASSQGVWTGVEQYF
TRBV29-1	TRBJ2-5	-	-	TGCAGCGTGGTGCTGTTAGGGGGGGGCCTTGGAGAGACCCAGTACTTC	CSVVLLGGGLGETQYF
TRBV2	TRBJ2-2	TRBD1	once	TGTGCCAGCAGTTTGCGGACAGGGTATGGTGGCGGGGAGCTGTTTTTT	CASSLRTGYGGGELFF
TRBV6-2/TRBV6-3	TRBJ2-1	TRBD2	-	TGTGCCAGCAGTTATGGACTAGCAGTCGACAATGAGCAGTTCTTC	CASSYGLAVDNEQFF
TRBV19	TRBJ1-4	TRBD1	-	TGTGCCAGTACATCGCGGACTGGGACAGCATCTGAAAAACTGTTTTTT	CASTSRTGTASEKLFF
TRBV5-5	TRBJ2-3	-	-	TGTGCCAGCAGCCCCTACACAGATACGCAGTATTTT	CASSPYTDTQYF
TRBV7-9	TRBJ1-4	-	-	TGTGCCAGCAGCGCGCTAGTTGGAACTAATGAAAAACTGTTTTTT	CASSALVGTNEKLFF
TRBV6-1	TRBJ1-2	-	-	TGTGCCAGCAGTGAAAGGGGTGGGAGGGGGTCACGTTATGGCTACACCTTC	CASSERGGRGSRYGYTF
TRBV10-3	TRBJ2-3	TRBD2	-	TGTGCCATCAGTGGGACTAGCGGGGGGGGAGATACGCAGTATTTT	CAISGTSGGGDTQYF
TRBV4-1	TRBJ1-2	-	-	TGCGCCAGCAGCCATGCCCTGGACAGTCAAGGATTTTTCTATGGCTACACCTTC	CASSHALDSQGFFYGYTF
TRBV2	TRBJ1-1	TRBD1	-	TGTGCCAGCAGAATTACCGGGACAGGGGACACTGAAGCTTTCTTT	CASRITGTGDTEAFF
TRBV5-4	TRBJ2-5	TRBD2	-	TGTGCCAGCAGTCCCTCGACGTGGCTAGCGGGGACCCAGTACTTC	CASSPSTWLAGTQYF
TRBV3-1/TRBV3-2	TRBJ1-2	-	-	TGTGCCAGCAGGCAGAGTCCGGAGACAGCCTATGGCTACACCTTC	CASRQSPETAYGYTF
TRBV6-1	TRBJ2-2	TRBD2	once	TGTGCCAGCAGTGCTAGCGGGGGGACTAACACCGGGGAGCTGTTTTTT	CASSASGGTNTGELFF
TRBV7-9	TRBJ2-1	TRBD1	-	TGTGCCAGCAACTCAAGACAGGGAACCTTTTACAATGAGCAGTTCTTC	CASNSRQGTFYNEQFF
TRBV2	TRBJ2-7	TRBD2	-	TGTGCCAGCAGGCCCGGACTAGTCGGCGAGCAGTACTTC	CASRPGLVGEQYF
TRBV10-1	TRBJ2-7	TRBD1	-	TGCGCCAGCAGTGACGACAGGGGGGCCTACGAGCAGTACTTC	CASSDDRGAYEQYF
TRBV5-1	TRBJ1-2	TRBD1	-	TGCGCCAGCAGATCTGGACAGGGCCTATATGGCTACACCTTC	CASRSGQGLYGYTF
TRBV6-5	TRBJ2-1	TRBD2	-	TGTGCCAGCAGACCCGGGACTAGCGGCCACAATGAGCAGTTCTTC	CASRPGTSGHNEQFF